What follows is one T cell receptor beta chain and its context. Authors' analysis steps: Amplification of reference gene primers was used by the study to estimate nucleated cell counts. Sequencing was performed with immunoSEQ multiplex PCR; in TCRdb, only in-frame clones are kept and a portion is missing. The DNA was the basis for D and trimming; V, J and clone size are from that table. This sample carries 150,000 to 160,000 clones, approximately 85% of them seen once, and the ten largest clones take about 0.63%. The data derive from a study of blood T cell repertoires in COVID-19. Study background: Material from acute and convalescent COVID-19 was sourced from the United States, Italy and Spain.

CDR3 length equals 17 residues. The germline V gene has CDR1 LGHNA and CDR2 YNFKEQ. V lost 7 bases and J lost 1; bases outside the gene matches: 12. Sequenced input: peripheral blood. This clonotype originated in a man in his sixties with COVID-19, enrolled during active disease. This chain links TRBV4-2 with TRBJ2-3; 9 bases are a match to TRBD2. CDR3 region: CASNLLGGGAGTDTQYF. The CDR3, as DNA: TGTGCCAGCAACCTTTTGGGCGGGGGGGCTGGCACAGATACGCAGTATTTT.